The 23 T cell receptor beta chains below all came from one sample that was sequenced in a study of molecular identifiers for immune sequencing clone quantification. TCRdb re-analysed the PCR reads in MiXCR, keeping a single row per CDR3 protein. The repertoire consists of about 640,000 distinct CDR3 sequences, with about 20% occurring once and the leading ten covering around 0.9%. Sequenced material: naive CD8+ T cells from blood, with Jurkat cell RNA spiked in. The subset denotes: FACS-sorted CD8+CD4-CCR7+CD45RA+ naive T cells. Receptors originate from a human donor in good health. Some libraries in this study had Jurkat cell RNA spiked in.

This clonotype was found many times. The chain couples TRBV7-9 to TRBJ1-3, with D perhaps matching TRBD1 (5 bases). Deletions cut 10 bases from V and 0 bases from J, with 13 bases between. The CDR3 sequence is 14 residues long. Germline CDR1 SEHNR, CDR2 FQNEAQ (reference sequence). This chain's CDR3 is CAIHPDNSGNTIYF. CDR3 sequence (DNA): TGTGCCATCCATCCGGACAACTCTGGAAACACCATATATTTT.

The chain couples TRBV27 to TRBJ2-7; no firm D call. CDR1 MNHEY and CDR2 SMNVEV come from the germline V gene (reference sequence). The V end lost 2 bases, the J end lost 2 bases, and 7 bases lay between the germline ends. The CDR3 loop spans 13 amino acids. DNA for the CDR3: TGTGCCAGCAGTTTAAAACAGACCTACGAGCAGTACTTC. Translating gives CASSLKQTYEQYF.

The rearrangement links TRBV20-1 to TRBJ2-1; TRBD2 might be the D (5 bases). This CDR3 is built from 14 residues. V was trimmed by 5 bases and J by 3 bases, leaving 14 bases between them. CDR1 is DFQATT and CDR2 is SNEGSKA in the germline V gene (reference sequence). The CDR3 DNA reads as TGCAGTGCTGAAAGCGGAACCCGCTACAATGAGCAGTTCTTC. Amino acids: CSAESGTRYNEQFF.

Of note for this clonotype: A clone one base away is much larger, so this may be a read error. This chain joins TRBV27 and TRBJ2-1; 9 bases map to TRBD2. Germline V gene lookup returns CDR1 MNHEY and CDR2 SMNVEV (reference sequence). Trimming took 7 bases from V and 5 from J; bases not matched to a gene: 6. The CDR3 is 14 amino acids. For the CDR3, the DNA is TGTGCCAGCAATTTCTCTAGCGGGAACAATGAGCAGTTCTTC. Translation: CASNFSSGNNEQFF.

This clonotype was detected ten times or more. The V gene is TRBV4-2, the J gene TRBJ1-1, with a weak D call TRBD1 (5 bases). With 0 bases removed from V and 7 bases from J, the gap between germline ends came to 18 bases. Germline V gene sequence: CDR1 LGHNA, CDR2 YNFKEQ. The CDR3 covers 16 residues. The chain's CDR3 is CASSQDWAGRYGEAFF. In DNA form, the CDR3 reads TGTGCCAGCAGCCAAGATTGGGCAGGGCGGTATGGTGAAGCTTTCTTT.

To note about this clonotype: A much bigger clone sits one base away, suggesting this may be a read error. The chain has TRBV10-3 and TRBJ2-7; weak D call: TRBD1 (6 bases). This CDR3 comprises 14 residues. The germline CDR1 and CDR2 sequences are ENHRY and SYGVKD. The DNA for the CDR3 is TGTGCCATCAGTGAGTCGAACAGGGTCTACGAGCAGTGCTTC. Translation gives CAISESNRVYEQCF.

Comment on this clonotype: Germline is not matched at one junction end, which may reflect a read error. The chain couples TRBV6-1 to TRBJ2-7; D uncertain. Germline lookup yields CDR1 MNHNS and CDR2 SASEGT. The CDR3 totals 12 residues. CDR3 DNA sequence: TGTGCCAGCAGTGAAGGTTGGCACGAGCAGTGCTTC. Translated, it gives CASSEGWHEQCF.

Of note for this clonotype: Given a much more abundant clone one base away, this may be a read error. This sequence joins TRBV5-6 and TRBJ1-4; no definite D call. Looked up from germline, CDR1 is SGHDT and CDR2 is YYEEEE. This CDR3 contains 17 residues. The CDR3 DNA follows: TGTGCCAGCAGCTTGGCTGGGGTCGGCAGTCCTTGGGAAAAACCGTTTTTT. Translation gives CASSLAGVGSPWEKPFF.

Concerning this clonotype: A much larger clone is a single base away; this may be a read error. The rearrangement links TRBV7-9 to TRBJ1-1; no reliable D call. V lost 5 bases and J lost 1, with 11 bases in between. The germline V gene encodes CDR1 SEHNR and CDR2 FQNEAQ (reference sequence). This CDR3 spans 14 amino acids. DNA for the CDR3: TGTGCCAGCAGCCCCGATGAGGGGAACACTGAAGCTTTCTTT. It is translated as CASSPDEGNTEAFF.

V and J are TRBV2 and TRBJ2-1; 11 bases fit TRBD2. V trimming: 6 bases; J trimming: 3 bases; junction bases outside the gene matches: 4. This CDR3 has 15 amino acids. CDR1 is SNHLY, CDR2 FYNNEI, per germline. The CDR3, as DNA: TGTGCCAGCAGGATAGCGGGGGGGTTCTACAATGAGCAGTTCTTC. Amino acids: CASRIAGGFYNEQFF. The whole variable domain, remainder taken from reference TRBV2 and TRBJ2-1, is EPEVTQTPSHQVTQMGQEVILRCVPISNHLYFYWYRQILGQKVEFLVSFYNNEISEKSEIFDDQFSVERPDGSNFTLKIRSTKLEDSAMYFCASRIAGGFYNEQFFGPGTRLTVL.

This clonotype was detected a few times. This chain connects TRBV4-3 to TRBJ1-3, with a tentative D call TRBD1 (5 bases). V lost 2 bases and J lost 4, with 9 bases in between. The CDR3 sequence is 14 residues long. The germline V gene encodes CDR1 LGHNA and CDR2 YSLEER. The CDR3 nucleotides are TGCGCCAGCAGCCAAAAAGGACACGGAAACACCATATATTTT. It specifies CASSQKGHGNTIYF.

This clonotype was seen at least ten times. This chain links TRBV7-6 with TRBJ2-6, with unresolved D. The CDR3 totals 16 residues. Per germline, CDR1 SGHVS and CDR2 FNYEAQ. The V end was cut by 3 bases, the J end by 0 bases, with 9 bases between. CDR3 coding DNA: TGTGCCAGCAGCTTGACCGTACACTCTGGGGCCAACGTCCTGACTTTC. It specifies CASSLTVHSGANVLTF.

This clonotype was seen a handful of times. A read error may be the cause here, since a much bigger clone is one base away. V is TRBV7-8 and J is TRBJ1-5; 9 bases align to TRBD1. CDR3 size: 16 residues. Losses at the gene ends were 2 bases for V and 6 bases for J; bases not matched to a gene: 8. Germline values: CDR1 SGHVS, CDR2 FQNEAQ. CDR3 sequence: CASSLLGQGSSQPQHF. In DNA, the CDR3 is TGTGCCAGCAGCTTACTGGGACAGGGCTCCAGTCAGCCCCAGCATTTT.

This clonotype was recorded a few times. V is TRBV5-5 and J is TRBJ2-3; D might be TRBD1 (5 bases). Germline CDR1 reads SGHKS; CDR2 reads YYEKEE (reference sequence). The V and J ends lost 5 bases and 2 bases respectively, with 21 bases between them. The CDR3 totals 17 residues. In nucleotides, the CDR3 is TGTGCCAGCAGTTATGACGTGGGGCCCGCTTTCACAGATACGCAGTATTTT. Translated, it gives CASSYDVGPAFTDTQYF.

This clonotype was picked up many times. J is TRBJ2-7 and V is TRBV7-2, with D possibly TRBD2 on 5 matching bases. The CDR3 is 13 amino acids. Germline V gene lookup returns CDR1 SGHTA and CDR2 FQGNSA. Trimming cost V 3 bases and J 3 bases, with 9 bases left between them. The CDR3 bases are TGTGCCAGCAGCTTGGAGGTACTCTACGAGCAGTACTTC. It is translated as CASSLEVLYEQYF.

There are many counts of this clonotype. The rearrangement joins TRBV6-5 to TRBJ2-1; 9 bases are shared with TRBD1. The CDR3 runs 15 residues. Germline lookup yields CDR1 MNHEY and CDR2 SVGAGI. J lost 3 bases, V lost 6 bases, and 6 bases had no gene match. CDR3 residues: CASRAGQGGYNEQFF. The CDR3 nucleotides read TGTGCCAGCAGGGCGGGACAGGGCGGCTACAATGAGCAGTTCTTC.

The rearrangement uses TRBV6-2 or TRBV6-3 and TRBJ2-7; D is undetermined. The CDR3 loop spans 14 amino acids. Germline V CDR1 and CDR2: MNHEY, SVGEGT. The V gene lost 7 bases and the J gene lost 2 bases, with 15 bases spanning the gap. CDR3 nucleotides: TGTGCCAGCATCTCGGGCAGAGAACCCTACGAGCAGTACTTC. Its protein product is CASISGREPYEQYF.

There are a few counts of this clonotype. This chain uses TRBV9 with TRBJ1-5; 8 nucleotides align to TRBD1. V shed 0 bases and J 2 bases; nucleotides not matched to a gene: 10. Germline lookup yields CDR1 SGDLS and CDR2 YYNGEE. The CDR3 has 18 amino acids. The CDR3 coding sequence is TGTGCCAGCAGCGTAGTGGAGGGAGACAGGGGAGGCAATCAGCCCCAGCATTTT. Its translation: CASSVVEGDRGGNQPQHF.

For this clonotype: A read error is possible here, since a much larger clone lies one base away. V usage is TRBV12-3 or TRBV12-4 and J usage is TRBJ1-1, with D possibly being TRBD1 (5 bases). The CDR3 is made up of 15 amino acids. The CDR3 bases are TGTGCCAGCGGTTTTGGGGGGTTAGGCAATCCTGAAGCTTTCTTT. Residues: CASGFGGLGNPEAFF.

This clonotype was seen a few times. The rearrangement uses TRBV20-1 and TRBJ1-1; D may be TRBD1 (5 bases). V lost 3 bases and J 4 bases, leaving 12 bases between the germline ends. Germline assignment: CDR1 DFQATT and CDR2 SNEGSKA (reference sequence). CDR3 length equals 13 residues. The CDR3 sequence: CSARPLGATEAFF. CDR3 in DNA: TGCAGTGCTAGGCCCCTTGGGGCCACTGAAGCTTTCTTT.

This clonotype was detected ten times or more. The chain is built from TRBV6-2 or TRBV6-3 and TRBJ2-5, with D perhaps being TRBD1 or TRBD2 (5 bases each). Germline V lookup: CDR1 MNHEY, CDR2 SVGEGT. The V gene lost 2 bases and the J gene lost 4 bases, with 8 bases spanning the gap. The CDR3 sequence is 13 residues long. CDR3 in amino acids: CASSYRGRETQYF. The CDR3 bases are TGTGCCAGCAGTTACCGGGGACGAGAGACCCAGTACTTC.

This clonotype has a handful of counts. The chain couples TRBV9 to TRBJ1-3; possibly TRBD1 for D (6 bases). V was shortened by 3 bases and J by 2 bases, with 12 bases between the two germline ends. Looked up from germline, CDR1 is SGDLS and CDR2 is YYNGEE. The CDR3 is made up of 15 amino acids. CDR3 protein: CASSEGHSAGNTIYF. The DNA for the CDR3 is TGTGCCAGCAGCGAGGGACACTCTGCTGGAAACACCATATATTTT.

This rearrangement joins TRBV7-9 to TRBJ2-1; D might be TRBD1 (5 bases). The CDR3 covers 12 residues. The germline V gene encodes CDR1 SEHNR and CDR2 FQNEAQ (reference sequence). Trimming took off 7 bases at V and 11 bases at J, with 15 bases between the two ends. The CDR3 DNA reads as TGTGCCAGCAACCCACAGGCAAAGAAGCAGTTCTTC. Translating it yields CASNPQAKKQFF.